This T cell receptor beta chain was found in a study of T cells in Graves' hyperthyroidism and ophthalmopathy. The germline gives CDR1 MNHNS, CDR2 SASEGT. This CDR3 has 17 amino acids. V was pared by 6 bases and J by 0 bases, with 9 bases of the junction left unmatched. RNA transcripts yielded amplified TCR beta CDR3 regions. An initial round of RT-PCR targeting the TCR CDR3 relied on the HTBI primer set. From the multiplex PCR reads, TCRdb called clonotypes with MiXCR, one entry per CDR3 protein. The repertoire consists of around 200,000 distinct CDR3 sequences, with about 15% occurring once and the leading ten covering under 35%.

Sequencing used blood. The clonotype was recovered from a woman between 50 and 59 years old with Graves' hyperthyroidism. The V gene is TRBV6-1, the J gene TRBJ1-4; 8 positions match TRBD1. The CDR3 sequence is CASSSGQGGATNEKLFF. CDR3 bases: TGTGCCAGCAGCAGCGGACAGGGCGGTGCAACTAATGAAAAACTGTTTTTT.